This entry describes one TCR beta chain. What it recognizes is unknown. The entry originates in a study of neoadjuvant anti-PD-1 for oral cavity cancer. Overall study: Around day 43, patients without progression received a fourth nivolumab dose before surgery.

As for time point: after neoadjuvant nivolumab, at surgical resection. Measured with immunoSEQ multiplex PCR; TCRdb has only the in-frame clones, and not every one. The table has about 14,000 clones, more than 75% seen once; the top ten hold under 2.5%. The CDR3 covers 13 residues. Germline-derived CDR1 and CDR2 are SGHNT and YYREEE (reference sequence). V dropped 4 bases and J dropped 4 bases, with 11 bases sitting between them. Points from the study as a whole: Non-responders to neoadjuvant nivolumab had significantly more clonal PBMC T cells than responders. With three patients per group, TCR findings need larger cohorts. Pretreatment Treg/Th17 ratio correlated inversely with post-treatment tumor clonality.

Source: PBMCs, taken after nivolumab (anti-PD-1) treatment. The sequence was collected from a person aged 40 to 85 with oral cavity squamous cell carcinoma. The V gene is TRBV5-4, the J gene TRBJ1-2; perhaps TRBD1 as D (5 bases). This chain's CDR3 is CASSPGPIYGYTF. The CDR3 DNA sequence: TGTGCCAGCAGCCCGGGACCGATCTATGGCTACACCTTC.